The 29 T cell receptor beta chains given below trace back to one sample, sequenced in a study of beta chain features in type 1 diabetes. Expressed TCRB transcripts were sequenced because the entire RNA isolate underwent reverse transcription. Profiled with immunoSEQ multiplex PCR; TCRdb holds only in-frame clones, not every one. The sample yields 200,000 to 250,000 clones, 9.6% seen once. The sequenced material came from naive CD4+ T cells from blood. The receptor source for this set is a young woman in good health.

The chain recombines TRBV11-2 with TRBJ1-1, with 9 bases aligning to TRBD1. V trimming: 5 bases; J trimming: 0 bases; junction bases outside the gene matches: 7. This CDR3 is 16 amino acids long. Germline V CDR1 and CDR2: SGHAT, FQNNGV. CDR3 nucleotides: TGTGCCAGCAGCACGGGGACAGGGAACATGAACACTGAAGCTTTCTTT. Its translation: CASSTGTGNMNTEAFF.

This clone turned up a few times. This sequence joins TRBV30 and TRBJ1-3; D unclear. Trimming shortened V by 5 bases and J by 4 bases, and 9 bases separated the two germline ends. Germline V gene lookup returns CDR1 GTSNPN and CDR2 SVGIG (reference sequence). The CDR3 is 12 residues long. CDR3 nucleotides: TGTGCCTGGTCCAGGTCCGGAAACACCATATATTTT. Translating gives CAWSRSGNTIYF.

The chain combines TRBV20-1 with TRBJ1-1; TRBD1 matches at 7 bases. Germline V gene lookup returns CDR1 DFQATT and CDR2 SNEGSKA (reference sequence). The V gene end was trimmed by 6 bases and the J gene end by 7 bases; junction bases not matched to a gene: 5. There are 11 residues in the CDR3. In DNA, the CDR3 is TGCAGTGCAGAGGACAGGAGTGAAGCTTTCTTT. Its translation is CSAEDRSEAFF.

A few counts support this clone. J is TRBJ2-7 and V is TRBV6-1; TRBD1 aligns across 8 bases. Trimming cost V 1 base and J 7 bases; bases outside gene matches: 9. CDR3 length: 15 residues. Per germline, CDR1 MNHNS and CDR2 SASEGT. As DNA, the CDR3 is TGTGCCAGCAGTGAAGTACTGGACAGGGTTGCGGAGCAGTACTTC. Translation gives CASSEVLDRVAEQYF.

This clone was recorded a few times. The chain has TRBV19 and TRBJ1-1; TRBD1 matches 11 bases. V shed 6 bases and J 5 bases; nucleotides not matched to a gene: 8. Germline CDR1 reads LNHDA; CDR2 reads SQIVND (reference sequence). The CDR3 contains 15 residues. DNA for the CDR3: TGTGCCAGTAGCCCGGGACAGGGGGGAAGGACTGAAGCTTTCTTT. Residues: CASSPGQGGRTEAFF.

This clone has just a few counts. The rearrangement joins TRBV20-1 to TRBJ1-2; D is perhaps TRBD1 (5 bases). Germline CDR1 DFQATT, CDR2 SNEGSKA (reference sequence). Trimming shortened V by 6 bases and J by 6 bases, and 11 bases separated the two germline ends. CDR3 size: 11 residues. DNA of the CDR3: TGCAGTGCCCCAGCGGGGGATGGCTACACCTTC. The encoded protein is CSAPAGDGYTF.

This clone was counted at least ten times. The V and J genes are TRBV5-6 and TRBJ2-7; TRBD1 might be the D (6 bases). The germline gives CDR1 SGHDT, CDR2 YYEEEE. V was shortened by 1 base and J by 3 bases, with 14 bases between the two germline ends. The CDR3 loop spans 15 amino acids. This chain's CDR3 is CASSLLPGTSYEQYF. CDR3 coding DNA: TGTGCCAGCAGCTTGTTGCCCGGGACAAGCTACGAGCAGTACTTC.

The V and J genes are TRBV10-2 and TRBJ2-5; tentative D call: TRBD2 (6 bases). The CDR3 extends over 12 amino acids. The ends were cut back, 8 bases at V and 13 bases at J, with 20 bases in the middle. Per germline, CDR1 WSHSY and CDR2 SAAADI. The CDR3 sequence is CASGEEGTLRYF. CDR3 DNA sequence: TGCGCCAGCGGGGAAGAGGGGACTCTCCGGTACTTC.

This clone was counted a few times. The rearrangement links TRBV18 to TRBJ1-5; D call uncertain. The V gene's germline CDR1 is KGHSH and CDR2 LQKENI. This CDR3 spans 18 amino acids. V shed 6 bases and J shed 1 base, with 22 bases lying between them. The CDR3 protein is CASSPRTVNGVSNQPQHF. CDR3 bases: TGTGCCAGCTCGCCGAGGACGGTAAACGGGGTAAGCAATCAGCCCCAGCATTTT.

The chain couples TRBV14 to TRBJ2-7; 11 bases are shared with TRBD2. Germline V gene lookup returns CDR1 SGHDN and CDR2 FVKESK. J gave up 6 bases and V 1 base, and 2 bases lay outside the gene matches. The CDR3 length is 14 residues. In DNA, the CDR3 is TGTGCCAGCAGCCAAGCCGGGACTAGCGGCGAGCAGTACTTC. As protein: CASSQAGTSGEQYF.

This chain uses TRBV19 with TRBJ2-7, with TRBD1 as a possible D gene (6 bases). This CDR3 region has 14 residues. Germline V gene sequence: CDR1 LNHDA, CDR2 SQIVND (reference sequence). Deletions cut 3 bases from V and 0 bases from J, with 9 bases between. The chain's CDR3 is CASSIRDNSYEQYF. CDR3 DNA: TGTGCCAGTAGTATTCGGGACAACTCCTACGAGCAGTACTTC.

V gene TRBV7-9 combines with J gene TRBJ2-1, with TRBD2 as a possible D gene (6 bases). The ends were cut back, 6 bases at V and 5 bases at J, with 14 bases in the middle. This CDR3 spans 14 amino acids. Germline V lookup: CDR1 SEHNR, CDR2 FQNEAQ (reference sequence). The DNA for the CDR3 is TGTGCCAGCAGTCCCGGGGGAGCCCACAATGAGCAGTTCTTC. As protein: CASSPGGAHNEQFF.

This clone has more than one count but fewer than ten. The J gene is TRBJ2-3, the V gene TRBV5-6; D ambiguous. The germline V and J ends were trimmed by 0 bases and 1 base, with 9 bases remaining between them. The CDR3 sequence is 15 residues long. Germline V gives CDR1 SGHDT, CDR2 YYEEEE. The CDR3 protein is CASSLGQIRTDTQYF. The CDR3 DNA reads as TGTGCCAGCAGCTTGGGCCAGATTCGCACAGATACGCAGTATTTT.

This clone appeared a few times. The chain uses TRBV11-2 and TRBJ1-2, with 7 nucleotides matching TRBD1. In germline, CDR1 is SGHAT, CDR2 FQNNGV. This CDR3 is 14 amino acids long. After removal of 5 bases from V and 4 bases from J, the junction contained 7 bases not matched to a gene. CDR3 residues: CASSPQTGPYGYTF. CDR3 in DNA: TGTGCCAGCAGCCCTCAGACAGGGCCCTATGGCTACACCTTC.

The genes are TRBV7-6 and TRBJ2-1; D uncertain. CDR1 is SGHVS and CDR2 is FNYEAQ in the germline V gene. The CDR3 loop spans 17 amino acids. Trimming removed 5 bases at V and 0 bases at J, with 17 bases between. The CDR3 spells CASSKPAGASSYNEQFF. CDR3 coding DNA: TGTGCCAGCAGCAAGCCGGCAGGTGCCAGCTCCTACAATGAGCAGTTCTTC. The full variable domain, completed using reference TRBV7-6 and TRBJ2-1, is GAGVSQSPRYKVTKRGQDVALRCDPISGHVSLYWYRQALGQGPEFLTYFNYEAQQDKSGLPNDRFSAERPEGSISTLTIQRTEQRDSAMYRCASSKPAGASSYNEQFFGPGTRLTVL.

This clone occurred a few times. The chain recombines TRBV6-1 with TRBJ2-5; 7 nucleotides agree with TRBD1. The CDR3 sequence is 13 residues long. Germline V gene data show CDR1 as MNHNS and CDR2 as SASEGT. The ends lost 6 bases at V and 4 bases at J; junction bases unmatched: 5. CDR3 DNA: TGTGCCAGCAGCCGGACAGGCAGAGAGACCCAGTACTTC. It codes for CASSRTGRETQYF.

This clone came up a few times. The V gene is TRBV7-7, the J gene TRBJ2-1; D perhaps matches TRBD1 (6 bases). The CDR3 totals 13 residues. Trimming removed 4 bases at V and 7 bases at J, with 11 bases between. Germline V gene data show CDR1 as SSHAT and CDR2 as FNYEAQ (reference sequence). DNA for the CDR3: TGTGCCAGCAGCTATATTACAGGGAATGAGCAGTTCTTC. Its protein product is CASSYITGNEQFF.

This sequence joins TRBV19 and TRBJ2-6; D may be TRBD2 (6 bases). V was shortened by 7 bases and J by 0 bases, with 13 bases between the two germline ends. Germline CDR1 and CDR2: LNHDA and SQIVND (reference sequence). The CDR3 length is 16 residues. The CDR3 protein is CASTIGGSSGANVLTF. The DNA of the CDR3 is TGTGCCAGTACCATTGGGGGGTCCTCTGGGGCCAACGTCCTGACTTTC.

J is TRBJ2-3 and V is TRBV7-3; D gene unclear. The V gene lost 5 bases and the J gene lost 6 bases, with 9 bases spanning the gap. The CDR3 is 12 residues long. Germline values: CDR1 SGHTA, CDR2 FQGTGA. The CDR3: CASSPGFDTQYF. CDR3 coding DNA: TGTGCCAGCAGCCCAGGTTTTGATACGCAGTATTTT.

This clone came up a few times. This rearrangement joins TRBV28 to TRBJ1-2; the D is unclear. Trimming left V 2 bases short and J 5 bases short, with 6 bases between. Germline CDR1 MDHEN, CDR2 SYDVKM. CDR3 length equals 12 residues. The CDR3 is CASSLQSYGYTF. CDR3 nucleotide sequence: TGTGCCAGCAGTTTACAGTCATATGGCTACACCTTC.

This clone was seen more than once but under ten times. This chain uses TRBV5-1 with TRBJ1-5, with D unresolved. There are 14 residues in the CDR3. V gave up 1 base and J gave up 2 bases, with 7 bases separating them. Germline V gene sequence: CDR1 SGHRS, CDR2 YFSETQ. In DNA, the CDR3 is TGCGCCAGCAGCTTGAGGGAGGGCAATCAGCCCCAGCATTTT. Its protein product is CASSLREGNQPQHF.

This clone turned up a few times. J is TRBJ2-2 and V is TRBV12-5; weak D call: TRBD1 (6 bases). The germline V and J ends were trimmed by 1 base and 6 bases, with 9 bases remaining between them. CDR1 is LGHNT, CDR2 FRNRAP, per germline. There are 14 residues in the CDR3. The CDR3 is CASGLGQGSGELFF. The CDR3 DNA reads TGTGCTAGTGGTTTGGGCCAGGGGTCCGGGGAGCTGTTTTTT.

There are many counts of this clone. The chain carries TRBV6-6 and TRBJ2-7, with 7 nucleotides matching TRBD1. Germline V lookup: CDR1 MNHNY, CDR2 SVGAGI (reference sequence). This CDR3 region has 14 residues. J was trimmed by 3 bases and V by 5 bases; bases with no gene match: 7. This CDR3 reads CASSLRDRFYEQYF. For the CDR3, the DNA is TGTGCCAGCAGTCTCCGGGACAGATTCTACGAGCAGTACTTC.

This clone was counted a few times. This rearrangement joins TRBV30 to TRBJ1-1; D is unclear. This CDR3 region has 13 residues. CDR1 is GTSNPN, CDR2 SVGIG, per germline (reference sequence). The ends were cut back, 3 bases at V and 4 bases at J, with 12 bases in the middle. The CDR3 nucleotides read TGTGCCTGGAGCCGGGAATGGGGCACTGAAGCTTTCTTT. This codes for CAWSREWGTEAFF.

V gene TRBV27 combines with J gene TRBJ1-1; D may be TRBD1 (5 bases). The length of the CDR3 is 13 residues. The V and J ends lost 6 bases and 3 bases respectively, with 11 bases between them. Germline V lookup: CDR1 MNHEY, CDR2 SMNVEV (reference sequence). CDR3 region: CASSQDSHTEAFF. CDR3 DNA: TGTGCCAGCAGCCAAGACAGCCACACTGAAGCTTTCTTT.

This clone has just a few counts. The chain recombines TRBV15 with TRBJ1-2; 8 bases match TRBD1. V shed 1 base and J 4 bases; nucleotides not matched to a gene: 2. The CDR3 sequence is 14 residues long. Germline V CDR1 and CDR2: LNHNV, YYDKDF (reference sequence). CDR3 DNA: TGTGCCACCAGCAGAGCAGGGGGCGGCTATGGCTACACCTTC. Translating it yields CATSRAGGGYGYTF.

The table lists this clone with a few counts. The genes are TRBV30 and TRBJ1-2; TRBD1 aligns across 7 bases. After removal of 4 bases from V and 8 bases from J, the junction contained 10 bases not matched to a gene. There are 13 residues in the CDR3. CDR1 and CDR2 from the germline V gene are GTSNPN and SVGIG (reference sequence). CDR3 sequence reads: CAWTTGFFGGYTF. In DNA form, the CDR3 reads TGTGCCTGGACGACAGGGTTTTTTGGGGGCTACACCTTC.

This clone was seen only a few times. V and J are TRBV5-6 and TRBJ2-5, with 8 nucleotides matching TRBD1. CDR1 and CDR2 from the germline V gene are SGHDT and YYEEEE. Unmatched junction bases numbered 7, after V lost 2 bases and J lost 4 bases. The CDR3 sequence is 15 residues long. Here the CDR3 reads CASSFGQGAGETQYF. Here the CDR3 DNA reads TGTGCCAGCAGCTTTGGGCAGGGGGCCGGAGAGACCCAGTACTTC.

As concerns this clone: This same CDR3 is encoded by further DNA sequences in the sample. The V and J genes are TRBV5-1 and TRBJ2-2; 8 positions match TRBD1. Germline CDR1 reads SGHRS; CDR2 reads YFSETQ. This CDR3 spans 15 amino acids. Trimming took 4 bases from V and 4 from J; bases not matched to a gene: 6. This CDR3 is CASSPGQGGTGELFF. The CDR3 nucleotides read TGCGCCAGCAGCCCCGGACAGGGAGGCACCGGGGAGCTGTTTTTT.